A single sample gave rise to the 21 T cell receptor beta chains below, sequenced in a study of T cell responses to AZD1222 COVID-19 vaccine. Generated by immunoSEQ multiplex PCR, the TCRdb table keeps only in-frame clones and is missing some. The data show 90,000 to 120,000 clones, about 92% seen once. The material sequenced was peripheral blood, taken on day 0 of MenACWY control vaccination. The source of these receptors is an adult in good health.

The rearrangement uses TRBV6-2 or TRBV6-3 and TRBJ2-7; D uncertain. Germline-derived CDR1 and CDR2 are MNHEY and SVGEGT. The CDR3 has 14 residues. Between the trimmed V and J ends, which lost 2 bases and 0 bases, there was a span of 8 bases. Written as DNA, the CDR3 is TGTGCCAGCAGTTACAGACTCTACTCCTACGAGCAGTACTTC. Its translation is CASSYRLYSYEQYF.

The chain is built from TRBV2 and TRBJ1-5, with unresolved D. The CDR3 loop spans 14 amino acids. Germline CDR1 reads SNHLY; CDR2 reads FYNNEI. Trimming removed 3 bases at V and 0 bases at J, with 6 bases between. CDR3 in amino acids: CASSETYSNQPQHF. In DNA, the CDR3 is TGTGCCAGCAGTGAGACGTATAGCAATCAGCCCCAGCATTTT.

In nucleotides, the CDR3 is TGTGCCAGCAGTTACTCGTCCAGGGCGCATTCACCCCTCCACTTT. This codes for CASSYSSRAHSPLHF. The chain recombines TRBV6-2 or TRBV6-3 with TRBJ1-6, with D possibly being TRBD1 (5 bases). Germline loops: CDR1 MNHEY, CDR2 SVGEGT. The CDR3 has 15 residues. V lost 0 bases, J lost 8 bases, and 11 bases lay in between.

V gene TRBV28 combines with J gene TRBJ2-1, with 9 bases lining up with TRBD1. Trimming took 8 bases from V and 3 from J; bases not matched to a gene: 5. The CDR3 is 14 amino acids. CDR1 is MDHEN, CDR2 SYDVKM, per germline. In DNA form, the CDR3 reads TGTGCCAGCCTCCGGGACAGGGTCTACAATGAGCAGTTCTTC. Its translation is CASLRDRVYNEQFF.

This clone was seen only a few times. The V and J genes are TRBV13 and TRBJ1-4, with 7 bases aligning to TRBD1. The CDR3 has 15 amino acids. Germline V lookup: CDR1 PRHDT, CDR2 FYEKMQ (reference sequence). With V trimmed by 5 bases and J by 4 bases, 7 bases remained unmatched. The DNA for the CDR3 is TGTGCCAGCAGCCACGGACAGGTGGATAATGAAAAACTGTTTTTT. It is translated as CASSHGQVDNEKLFF.

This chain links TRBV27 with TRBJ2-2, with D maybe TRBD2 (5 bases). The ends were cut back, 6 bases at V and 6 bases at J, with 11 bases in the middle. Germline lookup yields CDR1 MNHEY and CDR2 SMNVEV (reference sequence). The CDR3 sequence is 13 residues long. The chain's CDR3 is CASREGRAGELFF. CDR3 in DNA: TGTGCCAGCAGGGAAGGGCGGGCCGGGGAGCTGTTTTTT.

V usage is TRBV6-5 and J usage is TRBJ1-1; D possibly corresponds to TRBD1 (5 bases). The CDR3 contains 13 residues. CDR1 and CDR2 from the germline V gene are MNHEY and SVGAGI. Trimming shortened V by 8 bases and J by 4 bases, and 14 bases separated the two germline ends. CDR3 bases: TGTGCCAGCGCCAGAGGGGCGTTCACTGAAGCTTTCTTT. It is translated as CASARGAFTEAFF.

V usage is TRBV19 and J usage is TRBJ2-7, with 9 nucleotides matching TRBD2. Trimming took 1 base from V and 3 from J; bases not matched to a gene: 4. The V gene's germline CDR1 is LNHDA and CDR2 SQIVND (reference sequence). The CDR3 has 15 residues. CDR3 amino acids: CASSIAAGGVYEQYF. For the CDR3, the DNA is TGTGCCAGTAGTATAGCAGCGGGGGGCGTCTACGAGCAGTACTTC.

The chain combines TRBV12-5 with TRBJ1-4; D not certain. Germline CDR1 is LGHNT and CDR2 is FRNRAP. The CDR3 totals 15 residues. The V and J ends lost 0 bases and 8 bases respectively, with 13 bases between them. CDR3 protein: CASGLVPLLREKLFF. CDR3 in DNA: TGTGCTAGTGGTTTGGTGCCCCTCCTGCGGGAAAAACTGTTTTTT.

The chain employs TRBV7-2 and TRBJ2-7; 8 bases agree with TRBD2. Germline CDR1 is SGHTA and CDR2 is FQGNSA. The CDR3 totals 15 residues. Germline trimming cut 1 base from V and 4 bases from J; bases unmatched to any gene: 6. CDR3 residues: CASSLEWSGGYEQYF. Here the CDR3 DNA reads TGTGCCAGCAGCTTAGAGTGGAGCGGGGGATACGAGCAGTACTTC.

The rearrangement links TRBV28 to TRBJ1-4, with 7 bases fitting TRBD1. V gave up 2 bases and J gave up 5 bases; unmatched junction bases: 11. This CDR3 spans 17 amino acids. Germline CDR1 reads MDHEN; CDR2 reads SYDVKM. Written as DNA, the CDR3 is TGTGCCAGCAGTTTAGTTGGACAGGACACCATAAATGAAAAACTGTTTTTT. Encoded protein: CASSLVGQDTINEKLFF.

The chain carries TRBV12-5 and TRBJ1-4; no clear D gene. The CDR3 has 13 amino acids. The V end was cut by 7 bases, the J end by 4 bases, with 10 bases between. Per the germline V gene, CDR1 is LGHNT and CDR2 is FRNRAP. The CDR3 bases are TGTGCTAGTGCCCTCCTGGGTAATGAAAAACTGTTTTTT. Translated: CASALLGNEKLFF.

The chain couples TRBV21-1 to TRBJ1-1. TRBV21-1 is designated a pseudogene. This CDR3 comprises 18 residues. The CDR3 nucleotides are TGTGCCAGCAGCAAAGAATCGGGGGGCGATAACCTACGAAATGAAGCTTTCTTT. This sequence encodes CASSKESGGDNLRNEAFF.

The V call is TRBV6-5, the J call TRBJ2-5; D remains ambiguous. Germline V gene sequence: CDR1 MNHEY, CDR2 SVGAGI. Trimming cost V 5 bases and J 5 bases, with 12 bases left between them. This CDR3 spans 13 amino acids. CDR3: CASSTGVLETQYF. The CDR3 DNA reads TGTGCCAGCAGTACTGGGGTCCTGGAGACCCAGTACTTC.

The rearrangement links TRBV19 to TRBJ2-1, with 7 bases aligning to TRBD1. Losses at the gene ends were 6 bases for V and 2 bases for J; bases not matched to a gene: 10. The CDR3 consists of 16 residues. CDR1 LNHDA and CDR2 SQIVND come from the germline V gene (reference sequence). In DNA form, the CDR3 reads TGTGCCAGTAGCCCGGACAGGTCTTCAACCTACAATGAGCAGTTCTTC. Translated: CASSPDRSSTYNEQFF. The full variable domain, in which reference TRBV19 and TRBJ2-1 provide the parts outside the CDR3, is DGGITQSPKYLFRKEGQNVTLSCEQNLNHDAMYWYRQDPGQGLRLIYYSQIVNDFQKGDIAEGYSVSREKKESFPLTVTSAQKNPTAFYLCASSPDRSSTYNEQFFGPGTRLTVL.

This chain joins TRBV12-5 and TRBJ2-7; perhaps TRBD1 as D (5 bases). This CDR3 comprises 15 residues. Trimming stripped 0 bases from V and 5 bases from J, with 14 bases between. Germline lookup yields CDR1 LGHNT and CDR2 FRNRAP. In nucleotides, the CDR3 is TGTGCTAGTGGTTTGGTGCTGGGGCGATCCCACGAGCAGTACTTC. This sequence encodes CASGLVLGRSHEQYF.

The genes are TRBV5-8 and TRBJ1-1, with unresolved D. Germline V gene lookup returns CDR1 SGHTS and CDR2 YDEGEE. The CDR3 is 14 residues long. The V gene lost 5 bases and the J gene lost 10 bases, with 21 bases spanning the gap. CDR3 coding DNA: TGTGCCAGCAGACGGGGTGTGGACCTCGAGGGAGCTTTCTTT. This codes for CASRRGVDLEGAFF.

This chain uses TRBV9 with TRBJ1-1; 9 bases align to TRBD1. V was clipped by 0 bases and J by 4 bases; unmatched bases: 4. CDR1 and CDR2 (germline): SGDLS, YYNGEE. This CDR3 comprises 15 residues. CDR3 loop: CASSVGDRVSTEAFF. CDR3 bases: TGTGCCAGCAGCGTAGGGGACAGGGTGAGCACTGAAGCTTTCTTT.

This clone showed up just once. In DNA, the CDR3 is TGTGCCAGCAGCCATGGGGACTTGACGTACAATGAGCAGTTCTTC. This sequence encodes CASSHGDLTYNEQFF. The rearrangement uses TRBV3-1 (or the pseudogene TRBV3-2) and TRBJ2-1, with D tentatively TRBD2 (6 bases). Germline V gene data show CDR1 as LGHDT and CDR2 as YNNKEL (reference sequence). Trimming shortened V by 3 bases and J by 4 bases, and 13 bases separated the two germline ends. The CDR3 has 15 amino acids.

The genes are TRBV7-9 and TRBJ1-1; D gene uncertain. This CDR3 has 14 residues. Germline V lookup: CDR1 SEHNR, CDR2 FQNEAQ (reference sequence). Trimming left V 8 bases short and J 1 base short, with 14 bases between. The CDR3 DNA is TGTGCCAGCGGCGTTCCGTTACAGAACACTGAAGCTTTCTTT. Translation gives CASGVPLQNTEAFF.

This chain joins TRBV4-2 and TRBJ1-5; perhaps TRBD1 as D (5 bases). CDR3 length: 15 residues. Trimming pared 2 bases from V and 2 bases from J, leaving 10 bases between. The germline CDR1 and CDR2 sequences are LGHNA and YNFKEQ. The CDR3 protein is CASSQWRGGNQPQHF. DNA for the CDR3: TGTGCCAGCAGCCAATGGAGGGGAGGCAATCAGCCCCAGCATTTT.